Following are 32 T cell receptor beta chains from one sample sequenced in a study of cytomegalovirus exposure and HLA in healthy donors. The PCR made use of 60 Vbeta and 13 Jbeta primers. Generated by immunoSEQ multiplex PCR, the TCRdb table keeps only in-frame clones and is missing some. The sample shows about 160,000 clones, 75% to 90% of them seen only once. Sequenced: PBMCs. These receptors were collected from a woman under 30 in good health and CMV-seronegative.

The CDR3 protein is CASRPRQLSNQPQHF. The CDR3 DNA sequence: TGTGCCAGCAGACCTCGACAGCTAAGCAATCAGCCCCAGCATTTT. The gene calls are TRBV28 and TRBJ1-5; D might be TRBD1 (5 bases). The CDR3 is 15 amino acids. In germline, CDR1 is MDHEN, CDR2 SYDVKM. Trimming stripped 6 bases from V and 1 base from J, with 13 bases between. Based on the CDR3 plus reference TRBV28 and TRBJ1-5, the full variable domain is DVKVTQSSRYLVKRTGEKVFLECVQDMDHENMFWYRQDPGLGLRLIYFSYDVKMKEKGDIPEGYSVSREKKERFSLILESASTNQTSMYLCASRPRQLSNQPQHFGDGTRLSIL.

The chain recombines TRBV12-5 with TRBJ2-2, with 8 nucleotides matching TRBD1. The germline V gene encodes CDR1 LGHNT and CDR2 FRNRAP. V lost 3 bases and J lost 5; bases outside the gene matches: 17. CDR3 size: 19 residues. Here the CDR3 reads CASGFLAPDRVIGTGELFF. DNA of the CDR3: TGTGCTAGTGGTTTTTTAGCCCCGGACAGGGTTATAGGAACCGGGGAGCTGTTTTTT.

The CDR3 sequence is CGVGAGGQGNEQFF. In nucleotides, the CDR3 is TGTGGGGTGGGGGCGGGGGGGCAAGGGAATGAGCAGTTCTTC. The chain couples TRBV4-2 to TRBJ2-1; TRBD2 matches 9 bases. CDR1 and CDR2 from the germline V gene are LGHNA and YNFKEQ. This CDR3 region has 14 residues.

The V gene is TRBV27, the J gene TRBJ2-1; 9 nucleotides align to TRBD1. Unmatched junction bases numbered 11, after V lost 2 bases and J lost 6 bases. This CDR3 comprises 17 residues. Germline V gene sequence: CDR1 MNHEY, CDR2 SMNVEV (reference sequence). In DNA form, the CDR3 reads TGTGCCAGCAGTTTAATGCTTGAGACAGGGGGTCCCAATGAGCAGTTCTTC. Translation: CASSLMLETGGPNEQFF.

This chain connects TRBV6-1 to TRBJ2-5; a possible D gene is TRBD1 (5 bases). The DNA end lines up better with TRBJ2-7; the J call may be wrong. The CDR3 loop spans 15 amino acids. Germline V CDR1 and CDR2: MNHNS, SASEGT. CDR3 DNA: TGTGCCAGCAGTGGTCCAGAAGGGGATTCCTACGAGCAGTACTTC. It specifies CASSGPEGDSYEQYF.

The V gene is TRBV27, the J gene TRBJ1-4; D ambiguous. Per germline, CDR1 MNHEY and CDR2 SMNVEV (reference sequence). Trimming took 4 bases from V and 3 from J, leaving 9 bases between them. The CDR3 is made up of 14 amino acids. The CDR3 reads CASSYGLSNEKLFF. The CDR3 nucleotides are TGTGCCAGCAGTTACGGTCTGTCTAATGAAAAACTGTTTTTT.

The chain links TRBV28 to TRBJ2-7; possible D gene TRBD2, 5 bases. This CDR3 is built from 12 residues. The germline V gene has CDR1 MDHEN and CDR2 SYDVKM. V lost 4 bases and J 8 bases, leaving 12 bases between the germline ends. The CDR3 loop is CASSSHRGQQYF. The CDR3 nucleotides read TGTGCCAGCAGTTCCCATCGGGGTCAGCAGTACTTC.

A single count supports this clone. The genes are TRBV7-8 and TRBJ2-7; TRBD2 matches 11 bases. Trimming at V came to 4 bases and at J to 4 bases, leaving 6 bases not matched to a gene. The CDR3 runs to 15 residues. CDR1 and CDR2 from the germline V gene are SGHVS and FQNEAQ. CDR3 sequence reads: CASSSGLAGVYEQYF. The CDR3 nucleotides are TGTGCCAGCAGCTCCGGACTAGCGGGTGTATACGAGCAGTACTTC.

The chain links TRBV29-1 to TRBJ2-5; D may be TRBD1 (5 bases). This CDR3 has 13 amino acids. From germline, CDR1 is SQVTM and CDR2 ANQGSEA. V was cut by 7 bases and J by 4 bases, with 16 bases left in between. The CDR3 spells CSANPTGRETQYF. The DNA of the CDR3 is TGCAGCGCCAATCCAACAGGACGAGAGACCCAGTACTTC.

The chain recombines TRBV28 with TRBJ1-5; 8 nucleotides line up with TRBD1. Germline trimming cut 4 bases from V and 0 bases from J; bases unmatched to any gene: 11. Germline lookup yields CDR1 MDHEN and CDR2 SYDVKM. The CDR3 is 18 amino acids. CDR3 residues: CASSSTTGAKYSNQPQHF. The CDR3, as DNA: TGTGCCAGCAGTTCAACGACAGGGGCCAAATATAGCAATCAGCCCCAGCATTTT.

The chain employs TRBV30 and TRBJ2-1; possibly TRBD1 for D (5 bases). CDR3 length: 11 residues. Deletions cut 2 bases from V and 9 bases from J, with 8 bases between. Germline values: CDR1 GTSNPN, CDR2 SVGIG (reference sequence). As DNA, the CDR3 is TGTGCCTGGAGTAGAAGGGGTGAGCAGTTCTTC. This encodes CAWSRRGEQFF.

CDR3: CASSDPGAYEQYF. CDR3 coding DNA: TGTGCCAGCAGCGATCCGGGTGCCTACGAGCAGTACTTC. The chain has TRBV6-5 and TRBJ2-7; D is unresolved. In germline, CDR1 is MNHEY, CDR2 SVGAGI. The CDR3 length is 13 residues. V lost 6 bases to trimming and J lost 2 bases, with 11 bases between them.

The J gene is TRBJ2-1, the V gene TRBV27; 7 nucleotides match TRBD2. There are 16 residues in the CDR3. Germline CDR1 is MNHEY and CDR2 is SMNVEV (reference sequence). The ends lost 4 bases at V and 10 bases at J; junction bases unmatched: 16. CDR3 DNA sequence: TGTGCCAGCAGTTACTCCGGGACTACCCTAAATAGAGAGCAGTTCTTC. Translating gives CASSYSGTTLNREQFF.

This chain connects TRBV7-2 to TRBJ2-7; 8 nucleotides match TRBD1. The CDR3 spans 14 residues. V was pared by 5 bases and J by 5 bases, with 8 bases of the junction left unmatched. In germline, CDR1 is SGHTA, CDR2 FQGNSA. The CDR3 reads CASSQDRGRNEQYF. The CDR3 nucleotides are TGTGCCAGCAGCCAAGACAGGGGAAGAAACGAGCAGTACTTC.

This sequence joins TRBV18 and TRBJ2-3, with D possibly TRBD2 on 6 matching bases. Germline V gene data show CDR1 as KGHSH and CDR2 as LQKENI. This CDR3 region has 14 residues. Trimming pared 0 bases from V and 3 bases from J, leaving 7 bases between. The DNA for the CDR3 is TGTGCCAGCTCACCACCGGAGGGGACAGATACGCAGTATTTT. This translates into CASSPPEGTDTQYF. The full variable domain, in which reference TRBV18 and TRBJ2-3 provide the parts outside the CDR3, is NAGVMQNPRHLVRRRGQEARLRCSPMKGHSHVYWYRQLPEEGLKFMVYLQKENIIDESGMPKERFSAEFPKEGPSILRIQQVVRGDSAAYFCASSPPEGTDTQYFGPGTRLTVL.

The chain combines TRBV5-1 with TRBJ1-3; a weak D match, TRBD1 (6 bases). There are 14 residues in the CDR3. Trimming shortened V by 6 bases and J by 2 bases, and 12 bases separated the two germline ends. Germline V gene sequence: CDR1 SGHRS, CDR2 YFSETQ. The CDR3 DNA is TGCGCCAGCACCCGGGGGGGCGCTGGAAACACCATATATTTT. It yields the protein CASTRGGAGNTIYF. The whole variable domain, filled in from reference TRBV5-1 and TRBJ1-3, reads KAGVTQTPRYLIKTRGQQVTLSCSPISGHRSVSWYQQTPGQGLQFLFEYFSETQRNKGNFPGRFSGRQFSNSRSEMNVSTLELGDSALYLCASTRGGAGNTIYFGEGSWLTVV.

The chain combines TRBV28 with TRBJ2-5, with 7 nucleotides matching TRBD2. The better agreement between TRBJ2-7 and the DNA end casts doubt on the J call. The CDR3 loop spans 14 amino acids. Germline lookup yields CDR1 MDHEN and CDR2 SYDVKM. The chain's CDR3 is CASRWAGVTYEQYF. CDR3 DNA sequence: TGTGCCAGCAGGTGGGCGGGGGTCACCTACGAGCAGTACTTC.

The chain joins TRBV28 to TRBJ1-1, with TRBD1 identical over 7 bases. The V gene's germline CDR1 is MDHEN and CDR2 SYDVKM. Trimming at V came to 5 bases and at J to 3 bases, leaving 6 bases not matched to a gene. CDR3 length: 14 residues. The CDR3 here is CASSTGVGDTEAFF. CDR3 DNA sequence: TGTGCCAGCAGTACAGGGGTCGGGGACACTGAAGCTTTCTTT.

The chain joins TRBV5-5 to TRBJ2-7; D possibly corresponds to TRBD2 (5 bases). The CDR3 runs 13 residues. Germline values: CDR1 SGHKS, CDR2 YYEKEE (reference sequence). V lost 2 bases to trimming and J lost 3 bases, with 9 bases between them. CDR3 DNA: TGTGCCAGCAGCTTAAACCGGGACTACGAGCAGTACTTC. It yields the protein CASSLNRDYEQYF.

The chain is built from TRBV6-5 and TRBJ2-5; 8 bases map to TRBD2. V lost 2 bases to trimming and J lost 7 bases; unmatched junction nucleotides: 9. CDR1 and CDR2 (germline): MNHEY, SVGAGI. The CDR3 length is 15 residues. As DNA, the CDR3 is TGTGCCAGCAGTTACCCGAGCGGGGGAAAGGGGACCCAGTACTTC. It codes for CASSYPSGGKGTQYF.

In the case of this clone: The same CDR3 is also encoded by other DNA sequences in this sample. V usage is TRBV7-9 and J usage is TRBJ2-7; unclear D gene. Germline V lookup: CDR1 SEHNR, CDR2 FQNEAQ (reference sequence). V gave up 4 bases and J gave up 0 bases, with 7 bases separating them. The length of the CDR3 is 13 residues. CDR3 sequence: CASSSPGSYEQYF. The CDR3 DNA is TGTGCCAGCAGCTCGCCCGGCTCCTACGAGCAGTACTTC.

The J gene is TRBJ2-3, the V gene TRBV5-4; 10 nucleotides line up with TRBD1. The V gene end was trimmed by 4 bases and the J gene end by 4 bases; junction bases not matched to a gene: 6. The CDR3 consists of 15 residues. Germline V gene sequence: CDR1 SGHNT, CDR2 YYREEE (reference sequence). The CDR3, as DNA: TGTGCCAGCAGCGGGGACAGGGGAGGCTCAGATACGCAGTATTTT. Translating gives CASSGDRGGSDTQYF.

The chain links TRBV19 to TRBJ1-2, with 10 nucleotides matching TRBD1. V shed 10 bases, J shed 6 bases, and the junction held 8 bases outside the gene matches. Per germline, CDR1 LNHDA and CDR2 SQIVND (reference sequence). CDR3 length equals 13 residues. The CDR3 here is CANLGQGEDGYTF. The CDR3 region has the DNA TGTGCCAACCTAGGACAGGGGGAGGATGGCTACACCTTC.

V is TRBV27 and J is TRBJ2-2; TRBD2 might be the D (5 bases). The CDR3 has 14 residues. Germline V lookup: CDR1 MNHEY, CDR2 SMNVEV (reference sequence). Deletions cut 5 bases from V and 4 bases from J, with 11 bases between. CDR3 amino acids: CASSPGLVTGELFF. Here the CDR3 DNA reads TGTGCCAGCAGTCCAGGACTGGTCACCGGGGAGCTGTTTTTT.

CDR3 bases: TGTGCCAGCAGCGTAGAAGTCCAGGGGAACTATGGCTACACCTTC. Its protein product is CASSVEVQGNYGYTF. The V and J genes are TRBV9 and TRBJ1-2; TRBD1 is a possible D gene (6 bases). V was cut by 0 bases and J by 2 bases, with 11 bases left in between. Germline loops: CDR1 SGDLS, CDR2 YYNGEE. The CDR3 has 15 residues.

In regard to this clone: Other DNA sequences in this specimen translate into the identical CDR3. The DNA for the CDR3 is TGCGCCAGCAGCTTGGGTGGGGAGGAGACCCAGTACTTC. It is translated as CASSLGGEETQYF. The rearrangement joins TRBV5-1 to TRBJ2-5; tentatively, D is TRBD2 (5 bases). This CDR3 spans 13 amino acids. The germline CDR1 and CDR2 sequences are SGHRS and YFSETQ. Deletions cut 0 bases from V and 5 bases from J, with 8 bases between.

V is TRBV6-5 and J is TRBJ1-2, with a tentative D call TRBD1 (5 bases). The CDR3 has 14 amino acids. With 7 bases removed from V and 8 bases from J, the gap between germline ends came to 20 bases. CDR1 and CDR2 (germline): MNHEY, SVGAGI. In DNA form, the CDR3 reads TGTGCCAGCACCCGCCTCACGTGGGGGGAAGGCTACACCTTC. Residues: CASTRLTWGEGYTF.

This chain links TRBV21-1 with TRBJ1-4. TRBV21-1 is a known pseudogene. The CDR3 sequence is 15 residues long. The CDR3: CASFLGGVPVEKLFF. The CDR3 region has the DNA TGTGCCAGCTTCCTCGGAGGGGTACCAGTTGAAAAACTGTTTTTT.

The chain couples TRBV19 to TRBJ2-7; D not certain. CDR3 length: 13 amino acids. Germline V gene sequence: CDR1 LNHDA, CDR2 SQIVND (reference sequence). V lost 8 bases and J 4 bases, leaving 15 bases between the germline ends. The CDR3: CASALDPGYEQYF. The CDR3 region has the DNA TGTGCCAGTGCCCTAGACCCCGGGTACGAGCAGTACTTC.

The chain employs TRBV28 and TRBJ1-5, with D unclear. Germline V gene data show CDR1 as MDHEN and CDR2 as SYDVKM. V lost 0 bases, J lost 9 bases, and 12 bases lay in between. The CDR3 is made up of 14 amino acids. The chain's CDR3 is CASSLWEREAPQHF. The CDR3 nucleotides read TGTGCCAGCAGTTTATGGGAACGGGAGGCGCCCCAGCATTTT.

The chain recombines TRBV19 with TRBJ1-5; 11 bases line up with TRBD1. CDR3 length: 15 residues. V shed 5 bases, J shed 7 bases, and the junction held 7 bases outside the gene matches. Germline loops: CDR1 LNHDA, CDR2 SQIVND (reference sequence). The CDR3 sequence is CASSPRDRGSQPQHF. Written as DNA, the CDR3 is TGTGCCAGTAGTCCCCGGGACAGGGGGAGCCAGCCCCAGCATTTT.

This clone was seen only a few times. The genes are TRBV11-1 and TRBJ1-1; the D is unclear. The CDR3 is made up of 13 amino acids. Deletions cut 4 bases from V and 1 base from J, with 7 bases between. Germline V gene data show CDR1 as SGHAT and CDR2 as FQDESV (reference sequence). This CDR3 is CASSYHRNTEAFF. The CDR3 bases are TGTGCCAGCAGCTATCACAGGAACACTGAAGCTTTCTTT.